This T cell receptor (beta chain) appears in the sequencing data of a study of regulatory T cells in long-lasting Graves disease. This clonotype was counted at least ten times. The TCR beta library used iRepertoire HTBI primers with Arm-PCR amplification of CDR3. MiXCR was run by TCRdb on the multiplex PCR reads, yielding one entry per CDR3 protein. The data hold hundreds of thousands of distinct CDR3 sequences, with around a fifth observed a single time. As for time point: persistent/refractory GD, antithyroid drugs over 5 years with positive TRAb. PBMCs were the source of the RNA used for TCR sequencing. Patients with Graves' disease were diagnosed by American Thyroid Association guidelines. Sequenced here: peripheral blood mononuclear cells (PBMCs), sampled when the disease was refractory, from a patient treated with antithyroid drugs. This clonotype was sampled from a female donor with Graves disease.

For the CDR3, the DNA is TGCAGTGCTAGAGACGTTGCTAAAAACATTCAGTACTTC. Translated, it gives CSARDVAKNIQYF. The chain has TRBV20-1 and TRBJ2-4, with D unclear. V lost 0 bases to trimming and J lost 4 bases, with 7 bases between them. Germline V lookup: CDR1 DFQATT, CDR2 SNEGSKA (reference sequence). The CDR3 contains 13 residues.